Listed below are T cell receptor beta chains from one sample, sequenced in a study of Graves' ophthalmopathy and Graves' hyperthyroidism. TCRdb re-called the multiplex PCR reads with MiXCR, one entry per CDR3 protein. The top ten clones hold around 4.6% of a sample with around 590,000 distinct CDR3 sequences, less than 45% of them seen once. The sample comprised peripheral blood or thyroid tissue (not recorded which). The source of these receptors is an adult man with Graves' hyperthyroidism. Both conserved end residues are part of each CDR3. D genes are given only for firm matches. Clone size, where shown, is once, few, many, or a class for clones that have expanded.

d_call: TRBD2; v_call: TRBV4-2; j_call: TRBJ2-7; clone_size: -; cdr3_aa: CSSSPDPWTRPYEQYF; cdr3_nt: TGTTCCAGCAGCCCAGATCCCTGGACTAGACCCTACGAGCAGTACTTC
d_call: -; v_call: TRBV6-5; j_call: TRBJ1-2; clone_size: many; cdr3_aa: CASMTVRGPYGYTF; cdr3_nt: TGTGCCAGCATGACAGTAAGGGGTCCATATGGCTACACCTTC
d_call: -; v_call: TRBV19; j_call: TRBJ1-2; clone_size: few; cdr3_aa: CASSLGHRDVYGYTF; cdr3_nt: TGTGCCAGTTCTTTAGGACACAGGGACGTCTATGGCTACACCTTC
d_call: TRBD1; v_call: TRBV4-1; j_call: TRBJ1-1; clone_size: few; cdr3_aa: CASSQAGTGYEAFF; cdr3_nt: TGCGCCAGCAGCCAAGCCGGGACAGGGTATGAAGCTTTCTTT
d_call: -; v_call: TRBV12-3/TRBV12-4; j_call: TRBJ1-2; clone_size: many; cdr3_aa: CASSHRVVGYTF; cdr3_nt: TGTGCCAGCAGCCACAGGGTGGTTGGCTACACCTTC
d_call: -; v_call: TRBV29-1; j_call: TRBJ2-7; clone_size: many; cdr3_aa: CSVGRRDNYEQYF; cdr3_nt: TGCAGCGTTGGGCGCCGGGACAACTACGAGCAGTACTTC
d_call: -; v_call: TRBV5-6; j_call: TRBJ1-5; clone_size: -; cdr3_aa: CAGSLGDQPQHF; cdr3_nt: TGTGCCGGCAGCCTAGGGGACCAGCCCCAGCATTTT
d_call: -; v_call: TRBV9; j_call: TRBJ2-2; clone_size: many; cdr3_aa: CASSVRAGSDTGELFF; cdr3_nt: TGTGCCAGCAGCGTACGGGCGGGAAGTGACACCGGGGAGCTGTTTTTT
d_call: TRBD1; v_call: TRBV19; j_call: TRBJ1-5; clone_size: -; cdr3_aa: CASSTQDRGDQPQHF; cdr3_nt: TGTGCCAGTAGTACACAGGACAGGGGAGATCAGCCCCAGCATTTT
d_call: -; v_call: TRBV5-1; j_call: TRBJ1-1; clone_size: few; cdr3_aa: CASSLVGAYNTEAFF; cdr3_nt: TGCGCCAGCAGCTTGGTAGGGGCCTATAACACTGAAGCTTTCTTT
d_call: -; v_call: TRBV15; j_call: TRBJ2-3; clone_size: few; cdr3_aa: CATSREGDIADTQYF; cdr3_nt: TGTGCCACCAGCAGAGAGGGTGATATCGCGGATACGCAGTATTTT
d_call: -; v_call: TRBV20-1; j_call: TRBJ2-7; clone_size: -; cdr3_aa: CSAIFGGSYEQYF; cdr3_nt: TGCAGTGCTATTTTCGGGGGCTCCTACGAGCAGTACTTC
d_call: TRBD2; v_call: TRBV19; j_call: TRBJ2-5; clone_size: once; cdr3_aa: CASSARLAGGPWGQETQYF; cdr3_nt: TGTGCCAGTAGTGCCAGACTAGCGGGGGGACCATGGGGGCAAGAGACCCAGTACTTC
d_call: TRBD2; v_call: TRBV2; j_call: TRBJ2-2; clone_size: -; cdr3_aa: CASSAGLAGGTGELFF; cdr3_nt: TGTGCCAGCAGTGCAGGACTAGCGGGAGGGACCGGGGAGCTGTTTTTT
d_call: -; v_call: TRBV6-1; j_call: TRBJ1-1; clone_size: -; cdr3_aa: CGSSKISDTEAFF; cdr3_nt: TGTGGCAGCAGTAAAATTTCGGACACTGAAGCTTTCTTT
d_call: TRBD1; v_call: TRBV19; j_call: TRBJ2-6; clone_size: many; cdr3_aa: CASTPGGTGGSGANVLTF; cdr3_nt: TGTGCCAGTACCCCTGGGGGGACAGGGGGTTCTGGGGCCAACGTCCTGACTTTC
d_call: TRBD1; v_call: TRBV29-1; j_call: TRBJ1-2; clone_size: many; cdr3_aa: CSVEDRMGQGQAINYGYTF; cdr3_nt: TGCAGCGTTGAAGATCGCATGGGACAGGGGCAGGCGATTAACTATGGCTACACCTTC
d_call: TRBD2; v_call: TRBV20-1; j_call: TRBJ2-5; clone_size: -; cdr3_aa: CSARDKREDLSTQYF; cdr3_nt: TGCAGTGCTAGAGATAAGCGGGAGGACCTATCGACCCAGTACTTC
d_call: -; v_call: TRBV24-1; j_call: TRBJ2-7; clone_size: -; cdr3_aa: CATSYAGTREQYF; cdr3_nt: TGTGCCACCAGTTACGCCGGTACAAGGGAGCAGTACTTC
d_call: -; v_call: TRBV20-1; j_call: TRBJ2-5; clone_size: -; cdr3_aa: CSAREGSEETQYF; cdr3_nt: TGCAGTGCTAGAGAGGGCAGCGAAGAGACCCAGTACTTC
d_call: TRBD1; v_call: TRBV29-1; j_call: TRBJ1-4; clone_size: -; cdr3_aa: CSVRPGTGDEKLFF; cdr3_nt: TGCAGCGTTAGGCCAGGGACAGGGGATGAAAAACTGTTTTTT
d_call: -; v_call: TRBV10-3; j_call: TRBJ1-3; clone_size: -; cdr3_aa: CAISRDGNTIYF; cdr3_nt: TGTGCCATCAGTCGAGACGGAAACACCATATATTTT
d_call: -; v_call: TRBV29-1; j_call: TRBJ1-2; clone_size: -; cdr3_aa: CSVEGEAGNYGYTF; cdr3_nt: TGCAGCGTTGAAGGGGAGGCAGGGAACTATGGCTACACCTTC
d_call: -; v_call: TRBV25-1; j_call: TRBJ1-1; clone_size: -; cdr3_aa: CASSGKMDTEAFF; cdr3_nt: TGTGCCAGCAGTGGGAAAATGGACACTGAAGCTTTCTTT
d_call: -; v_call: TRBV9; j_call: TRBJ2-3; clone_size: -; cdr3_aa: CASSPWGLVTDTQYF; cdr3_nt: TGTGCCAGCAGCCCCTGGGGGCTGGTGACAGATACGCAGTATTTT
d_call: -; v_call: TRBV6-6; j_call: TRBJ1-1; clone_size: many; cdr3_aa: CASTPGSLNTEAFF; cdr3_nt: TGTGCCAGCACTCCCGGGTCCCTGAACACTGAAGCTTTCTTT
d_call: -; v_call: TRBV6-1; j_call: TRBJ1-6; clone_size: many; cdr3_aa: CASSVGPYNSPLHF; cdr3_nt: TGTGCCAGCAGTGTCGGACCGTATAATTCACCCCTCCACTTT
d_call: -; v_call: TRBV20-1; j_call: TRBJ2-2; clone_size: few; cdr3_aa: CSASVWGAAGELFF; cdr3_nt: TGCAGTGCTAGCGTTTGGGGGGCGGCCGGGGAGCTGTTTTTT
d_call: -; v_call: TRBV7-9; j_call: TRBJ1-1; clone_size: -; cdr3_aa: CASSLVADEAFF; cdr3_nt: TGTGCCAGCAGCTTAGTGGCAGATGAAGCTTTCTTT
d_call: -; v_call: TRBV19; j_call: TRBJ1-5; clone_size: -; cdr3_aa: CASSRTSGRGSNQPQHF; cdr3_nt: TGTGCCAGTAGTAGGACTAGCGGGAGGGGTAGCAATCAGCCCCAGCATTTT
d_call: TRBD1; v_call: TRBV10-3; j_call: TRBJ2-7; clone_size: many; cdr3_aa: CAIRKQGAYEQYF; cdr3_nt: TGTGCCATCAGGAAACAGGGGGCCTACGAGCAGTACTTC
d_call: TRBD1; v_call: TRBV2; j_call: TRBJ2-4; clone_size: -; cdr3_aa: CASSGGTVLAKNIQYF; cdr3_nt: TGTGCCAGCAGTGGGGGGACAGTCCTAGCCAAAAACATTCAGTACTTC
d_call: -; v_call: TRBV6-5; j_call: TRBJ2-7; clone_size: many; cdr3_aa: CASSFRASYEQYF; cdr3_nt: TGTGCCAGCAGTTTCCGGGCCTCCTACGAGCAGTACTTC
d_call: -; v_call: TRBV24-1; j_call: TRBJ2-7; clone_size: few; cdr3_aa: CATSDPKQGKGEQYF; cdr3_nt: TGTGCCACCAGTGATCCCAAACAGGGAAAGGGGGAGCAGTACTTC
d_call: -; v_call: TRBV5-1; j_call: TRBJ1-2; clone_size: many; cdr3_aa: CASSEGQIYGYTF; cdr3_nt: TGCGCCAGCAGCGAGGGACAAATCTATGGCTACACCTTC
d_call: -; v_call: TRBV3-1; j_call: TRBJ1-2; clone_size: many; cdr3_aa: CASSQARGGDYGYTF; cdr3_nt: TGTGCCAGCAGCCAGGCGAGAGGGGGAGACTATGGCTACACCTTC
d_call: -; v_call: TRBV10-3; j_call: TRBJ1-2; clone_size: -; cdr3_aa: CASIKDPIENGYTF; cdr3_nt: TGTGCCAGCATAAAGGATCCGATCGAGAATGGCTACACCTTC
d_call: -; v_call: TRBV7-9; j_call: TRBJ1-2; clone_size: -; cdr3_aa: CASRYTGSYGYTF; cdr3_nt: TGTGCCAGCAGGTACACAGGGTCCTATGGCTACACCTTC
d_call: TRBD1; v_call: TRBV2; j_call: TRBJ2-7; clone_size: many; cdr3_aa: CASSLGQGTSEYF; cdr3_nt: TGTGCCAGCAGTCTGGGACAGGGGACGTCGGAGTACTTC
d_call: TRBD1; v_call: TRBV2; j_call: TRBJ1-4; clone_size: few; cdr3_aa: CASSEAGGQPNEKLFF; cdr3_nt: TGTGCCAGCAGTGAAGCGGGGGGACAGCCAAATGAAAAACTGTTTTTT
d_call: TRBD2; v_call: TRBV12-3/TRBV12-4; j_call: TRBJ2-7; clone_size: few; cdr3_aa: CASSPGLAGGDEQYF; cdr3_nt: TGTGCCAGCAGTCCGGGTCTAGCGGGAGGGGACGAGCAGTACTTC
d_call: TRBD1; v_call: TRBV4-2; j_call: TRBJ1-5; clone_size: many; cdr3_aa: CASSQDPGQTSEPQHF; cdr3_nt: TGTGCCAGCAGCCAAGATCCGGGACAGACGTCGGAGCCCCAGCATTTT
d_call: -; v_call: TRBV29-1; j_call: TRBJ1-1; clone_size: many; cdr3_aa: CSVAAGLNTEAFF; cdr3_nt: TGCAGCGTTGCCGCTGGATTGAACACTGAAGCTTTCTTT
d_call: -; v_call: TRBV25-1; j_call: TRBJ2-3; clone_size: few; cdr3_aa: CASSDTSGPGDTQYF; cdr3_nt: TGTGCCAGCAGCGATACTTCGGGGCCGGGAGATACGCAGTATTTT
d_call: TRBD2; v_call: TRBV29-1; j_call: TRBJ2-5; clone_size: -; cdr3_aa: CSVGLAGGLENQYF; cdr3_nt: TGCAGCGTTGGACTAGCGGGGGGGCTCGAGAACCAGTACTTC
d_call: -; v_call: TRBV19; j_call: TRBJ1-5; clone_size: many; cdr3_aa: CASRGGQGNQPQHF; cdr3_nt: TGTGCCAGTAGAGGAGGGCAGGGCAATCAGCCCCAGCATTTT
d_call: -; v_call: TRBV6-5; j_call: TRBJ1-2; clone_size: -; cdr3_aa: CASSYSGRVLYGYTF; cdr3_nt: TGTGCCAGCAGTTACTCTGGTAGGGTGCTCTATGGCTACACCTTC
d_call: -; v_call: TRBV10-3; j_call: TRBJ2-3; clone_size: -; cdr3_aa: CAISESHGTDTQYF; cdr3_nt: TGTGCCATCAGTGAGTCCCACGGCACAGATACGCAGTATTTT
d_call: -; v_call: TRBV5-5; j_call: TRBJ1-5; clone_size: -; cdr3_aa: CASSFLQGYNQPQHF; cdr3_nt: TGTGCCAGCAGCTTCCTTCAGGGTTACAATCAGCCCCAGCATTTT
d_call: TRBD1; v_call: TRBV29-1; j_call: TRBJ2-1; clone_size: many; cdr3_aa: CSATTGQGSDEQFF; cdr3_nt: TGCAGCGCTACAACGGGACAGGGGAGCGATGAGCAGTTCTTC
d_call: -; v_call: TRBV29-1; j_call: TRBJ1-4; clone_size: -; cdr3_aa: CSSGREEEKLFF; cdr3_nt: TGCAGCTCCGGCAGGGAGGAGGAAAAACTGTTTTTT
d_call: -; v_call: TRBV9; j_call: TRBJ2-5; clone_size: -; cdr3_aa: CASSPRQDPQTEETQYF; cdr3_nt: TGTGCCAGCAGCCCCCGTCAAGACCCCCAAACGGAAGAGACCCAGTACTTC